This section outlines one T cell receptor (beta chain) sequence together with its context. Assay used: immunoSEQ multiplex PCR; TCRdb lists only in-frame clones, some missing. Of roughly 150,000 clones in the sample, roughly 87% were seen once. This CDR3 contains 15 residues. CDR1 SGHVS and CDR2 FNYEAQ come from the germline V gene. Trimming cost V 1 base and J 4 bases, with 11 bases left between them. The source of the sample is a study of T cell responses to AZD1222 COVID-19 vaccine. The sequencing used peripheral blood, collected 28 days after the second AZD1222 dose. The genes are TRBV7-6 and TRBJ1-5; D may be TRBD1 (6 bases). This clonotype originated in an adult who received the AZD1222 COVID-19 vaccine. The CDR3, as DNA: TGTGCCAGCAGCTTAGAACAGGGAGGGAATCAGCCCCAGCATTTT. It specifies CASSLEQGGNQPQHF.